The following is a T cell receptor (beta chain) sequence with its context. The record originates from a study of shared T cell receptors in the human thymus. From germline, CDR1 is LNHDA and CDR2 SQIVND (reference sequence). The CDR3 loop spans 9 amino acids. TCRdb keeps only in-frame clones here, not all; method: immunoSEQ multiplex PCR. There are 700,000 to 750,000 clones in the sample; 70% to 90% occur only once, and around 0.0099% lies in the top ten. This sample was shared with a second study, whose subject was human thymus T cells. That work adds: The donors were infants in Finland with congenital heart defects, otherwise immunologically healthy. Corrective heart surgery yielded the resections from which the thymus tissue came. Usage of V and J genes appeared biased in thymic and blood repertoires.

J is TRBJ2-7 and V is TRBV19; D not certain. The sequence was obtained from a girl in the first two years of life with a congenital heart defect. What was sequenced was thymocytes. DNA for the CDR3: TGTGGTGAGTCCTACGAGCAGTACTTC. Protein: CGESYEQYF.